This T cell receptor (beta chain) is drawn from a study of CD8 T cells in ankylosing spondylitis. Points from the study as a whole: Reactive arthritis synovial fluid and blood previously showed some of these motif variants.

V gave up 1 base and J gave up 2 bases, with 9 bases separating them. This CDR3 is 15 amino acids long. Researchers built TCR beta libraries using quantitative 5'-RACE with molecular barcodes. Using its own MiXCR run on the 5' RACE reads, TCRdb lists one record per CDR3 protein. The data contain a few hundred thousand distinct CDR3 sequences, roughly 20% of them singletons. Only a few counts were recorded for this clonotype. Its antigen is still unknown. The chain couples TRBV12-3 or TRBV12-4 to TRBJ1-5; possible D gene TRBD1, 5 bases. The TCR comes from a male donor with ankylosing spondylitis or in good health (not recorded which). Sequenced sample: blood, either unsorted or a sorted T cell fraction (not recorded which). CDR3 coding DNA: TGTGCCAGCAGTTTAGGAGGGGACCGCAATCAGCCCCAGCATTTT. As protein: CASSLGGDRNQPQHF.